Only a few counts were recorded for the clone carrying this T cell receptor beta chain. At one end, the junction sequence differs from germline, possibly due to a read error. The CDR3 runs to 14 residues. Germline loops: CDR1 MNHEY, CDR2 SVGAGI. TCRdb reanalysed the RT-PCR reads using MiXCR and keeps one entry per CDR3 protein. Of almost 700,000 distinct CDR3 sequences in the sample, about 14% were seen once. This sequence joins TRBV6-5 and TRBJ1-2; 7 nucleotides align to TRBD1. The material sequenced was memory CD4+ T cells from blood. The sequence came from a female donor in good health, serving as a healthy control. The CDR3: CASSYSSSSGTADF. CDR3 bases: TGTGCCAGCAGTTACTCGAGTTCTTCCGGGACAGCGGATTTC.